This entry lists 19 T cell receptor beta chains sequenced from one sample in a study of identical twins. TCRdb re-analysed the 5' RACE reads in MiXCR, keeping a single row per CDR3 protein. The data show around 370,000 distinct CDR3 sequences, approximately 8.7% seen once. Material for sequencing was naive T cells sorted from blood. The receptors shown here come from a woman between 45 and 65 years old in good health.

This clonotype has ten or more counts. V usage is TRBV18 and J usage is TRBJ2-1; maybe TRBD1 (5 bases). The germline V gene encodes CDR1 KGHSH and CDR2 LQKENI. Trimming removed 3 bases from V and 2 bases from J, with 14 bases in between. The CDR3 is made up of 16 amino acids. The CDR3 nucleotides are TGTGCCAGCTCACCGGCTAGGGGTCTGGCCTACAATGAGCAGTTCTTC. It translates to CASSPARGLAYNEQFF.

The V and J genes are TRBV21-1 and TRBJ1-1; TRBD1, the table's D call, was not compared with the DNA. TRBV21-1 is designated a pseudogene. This CDR3 has 12 residues. The CDR3: CASNRGQTEAFF. The CDR3 nucleotides read TGTGCCAGCAACAGAGGACAGACTGAAGCTTTCTTT.

This clonotype appeared a few times. The gene calls are TRBV2 and TRBJ2-1; 10 nucleotides match TRBD2. V shed 7 bases and J 3 bases; nucleotides not matched to a gene: 6. The CDR3 covers 15 residues. CDR1 and CDR2 (germline): SNHLY, FYNNEI. The CDR3 loop is CASTAGLAVYNEQFF. In nucleotides, the CDR3 is TGTGCCAGCACCGCCGGACTAGCGGTCTACAATGAGCAGTTCTTC.

Many counts were recorded for this clonotype. J is TRBJ1-1 and V is TRBV12-3 or TRBV12-4; possible D gene TRBD1, 5 bases. The V end lost 5 bases, the J end lost 2 bases, and 12 bases lay between the germline ends. This CDR3 spans 14 amino acids. CDR3 coding DNA: TGTGCCAGCAGTCCGGGGACGGCAAACACTGAAGCTTTCTTT. Protein sequence: CASSPGTANTEAFF.

V gene TRBV7-9 combines with J gene TRBJ2-7; 10 bases fit TRBD1. J gave up 3 bases and V 4 bases, and 6 bases lay outside the gene matches. CDR3 length: 15 amino acids. Germline CDR1 SEHNR, CDR2 FQNEAQ (reference sequence). CDR3 sequence reads: CASSYWTGGIYEQYF. The CDR3 bases are TGTGCCAGCAGCTACTGGACAGGGGGTATCTACGAGCAGTACTTC.

The V gene is TRBV30, the J gene TRBJ2-1; 13 bases agree with TRBD2. The germline V gene encodes CDR1 GTSNPN and CDR2 SVGIG (reference sequence). This CDR3 has 13 residues. V trimming: 2 bases; J trimming: 14 bases; junction bases outside the gene matches: 6. In nucleotides, the CDR3 is TGTGCCTGGAGTATGACTAGCGGGAGGACGGAGTTCTTC. Its translation: CAWSMTSGRTEFF.

Ten or more counts support this clonotype. The chain combines TRBV7-6 with TRBJ2-1; 10 nucleotides align to TRBD2. V lost 0 bases to trimming and J lost 0 bases; unmatched junction nucleotides: 11. The CDR3 totals 20 residues. CDR1 is SGHVS and CDR2 is FNYEAQ in the germline V gene. The CDR3, as DNA: TGTGCCAGCAGCTTAGCCTTAGGACTAGCGGCCATGAGCTCCTACAATGAGCAGTTCTTC. Its protein is CASSLALGLAAMSSYNEQFF.

This chain joins TRBV29-1 and TRBJ2-2; D remains unclear. The CDR3 has 13 amino acids. CDR1 is SQVTM and CDR2 is ANQGSEA in the germline V gene. V gave up 4 bases and J gave up 4 bases, with 10 bases separating them. Here the CDR3 reads CSVGFRPTGELFF. CDR3 DNA sequence: TGCAGCGTTGGGTTTCGACCCACCGGGGAGCTGTTTTTT.

The chain combines TRBV4-2 with TRBJ1-1; no definite D call. CDR1 and CDR2 (germline): LGHNA, YNFKEQ. This CDR3 region has 14 residues. V was shortened by 1 base and J by 0 bases, with 6 bases between the two germline ends. In DNA, the CDR3 is TGTGCCAGCAGCCAAGGGGCGCTGAACACTGAAGCTTTCTTT. Protein: CASSQGALNTEAFF.

This clonotype was picked up many times. V gene TRBV25-1 combines with J gene TRBJ2-1, with 8 bases aligning to TRBD1. Unmatched junction bases numbered 5, after V lost 4 bases and J lost 9 bases. Germline V gene lookup returns CDR1 MGHDK and CDR2 SYGVNS. The CDR3 contains 13 residues. CDR3: CASSAQGAGEQFF. The CDR3 nucleotides read TGTGCCAGCAGTGCCCAGGGGGCCGGTGAGCAGTTCTTC.

This clonotype was counted at least ten times. The CDR3: CASSEGLAGTGELFF. The CDR3 coding sequence is TGTGCCAGCAGCGAGGGACTAGCGGGCACCGGGGAGCTGTTTTTT. V usage is TRBV13 and J usage is TRBJ2-2; 12 nucleotides line up with TRBD2. This CDR3 contains 15 residues. The ends lost 5 bases at V and 4 bases at J; junction bases unmatched: 2. Germline V gives CDR1 PRHDT, CDR2 FYEKMQ (reference sequence).

The CDR3 sequence is CASSQDLWGSLYNEQFF. In nucleotides, the CDR3 is TGTGCCAGCAGCCAAGACCTCTGGGGGTCCCTATACAATGAGCAGTTCTTC. This chain links TRBV3-1 with TRBJ2-1, with D perhaps given as TRBD1 or TRBD2 (5 bases each). Trimming removed 0 bases at V and 4 bases at J, with 16 bases between. CDR3 length: 17 amino acids. The germline V gene encodes CDR1 LGHDT and CDR2 YNNKEL (reference sequence).

The rearrangement uses TRBV7-9 and TRBJ2-6; 7 bases fit TRBD1. Trimming at V came to 6 bases and at J to 4 bases, leaving 6 bases not matched to a gene. The CDR3 consists of 15 residues. Germline V gives CDR1 SEHNR, CDR2 FQNEAQ (reference sequence). CDR3 nucleotides: TGTGCCAGCAGGGCTGACAGGGTCGGGGCCAACGTCCTGACTTTC. The encoded protein is CASRADRVGANVLTF.

The genes are TRBV20-1 and TRBJ1-2; unclear D gene. This CDR3 has 11 residues. Trimming left V 0 bases short and J 4 bases short, with 3 bases between. Per the germline V gene, CDR1 is DFQATT and CDR2 is SNEGSKA (reference sequence). In DNA, the CDR3 is TGCAGTGCTAGAGATGCCTATGGCTACACCTTC. It encodes CSARDAYGYTF.

The sample holds a few counts of this clonotype. V usage is TRBV4-1 and J usage is TRBJ1-4; no reliable D call. The germline CDR1 and CDR2 sequences are MGHRA and YSYEKL. This CDR3 is 14 amino acids long. V lost 3 bases and J lost 7, with 12 bases in between. The CDR3 loop reads CASSQPPGFEKLFF. The DNA of the CDR3 is TGCGCCAGCAGCCAGCCGCCGGGGTTTGAAAAACTGTTTTTT.

Ten or more counts support this clonotype. The V call is TRBV12-3 or TRBV12-4, the J call TRBJ1-1; TRBD1 matches at 7 bases. CDR3 length: 14 amino acids. The J segment lost 5 bases and the V segment lost 4 bases, leaving 7 bases of the junction unmatched. CDR3 region: CASSYSGGGTEAFF. Here the CDR3 DNA reads TGTGCCAGCAGTTATTCAGGGGGTGGAACTGAAGCTTTCTTT.

This clonotype has more than one count but fewer than ten. This chain uses TRBV25-1 with TRBJ1-1; D is ambiguous. The CDR3 spans 13 residues. Germline CDR1 is MGHDK and CDR2 is SYGVNS. Trimming took off 4 bases at V and 7 bases at J, with 13 bases between the two ends. CDR3 nucleotide sequence: TGTGCCAGCAGTGTCCCCCCAGCGGTTGAAGCTTTCTTT. It yields the protein CASSVPPAVEAFF.

The chain is built from TRBV2 and TRBJ2-3; D is tentatively TRBD1 or TRBD2 (5 bases each). V gave up 7 bases and J gave up 4 bases, with 21 bases separating them. Germline V gene data show CDR1 as SNHLY and CDR2 as FYNNEI. This CDR3 is 16 amino acids long. CDR3 in amino acids: CASTEFGTHGADTQYF. CDR3 sequence (DNA): TGTGCCAGCACGGAATTCGGGACCCACGGGGCAGATACGCAGTATTTT. Based on the CDR3 plus reference TRBV2 and TRBJ2-3, the full variable domain is EPEVTQTPSHQVTQMGQEVILRCVPISNHLYFYWYRQILGQKVEFLVSFYNNEISEKSEIFDDQFSVERPDGSNFTLKIRSTKLEDSAMYFCASTEFGTHGADTQYFGPGTRLTVL.

The chain is built from TRBV29-1 and TRBJ2-7; D is unclear. V lost 1 base and J 7 bases, leaving 8 bases between the germline ends. CDR3 length equals 11 residues. Germline V CDR1 and CDR2: SQVTM, ANQGSEA. The CDR3 spells CSVEGPREQYF. DNA for the CDR3: TGCAGCGTTGAAGGGCCCAGGGAGCAGTACTTC.